These T cell receptor beta chains were read from a single sample in a study of T cell repertoires in cytomegalovirus infection. One entry per CDR3 protein results from TCRdb running MiXCR on the reads. The repertoire holds about 920,000 distinct CDR3 sequences, with approximately 33% as singletons. The antigens for these receptors are not known. This specimen consisted of cultured CD8+ T cells from PBMCs, obtained from culture after CMV antigen stimulation. The source of these receptors is a human donor in good health (CMV status not recorded). Some clones in this sample may be carry-over from other donors' samples. Both conserved end residues are part of each CDR3. D genes are given only for firm matches. Some rows have no size entry. The others give once, few or many, or a class for an expanded clone.

j_gene,v_gene,d_gene,abundance,CDR3nt,CDR3aa
TRBJ2-2,TRBV25-1,TRBD2,NA,TGTGCCAGCAGTCCGGGGGGAGGGTCGAACACCGGGGAGCTGTTTTTT,CASSPGGGSNTGELFF
TRBJ1-1,TRBV7-6,NA,many,TGTGCCAGCAGCCCCTGGGCCGAGAACACTGAAGCTTTCTTT,CASSPWAENTEAFF
TRBJ2-5,TRBV20-1,NA,few,TGCAGTGCTAGAGATATACGGGGGCGCATGGAGACCCAGTACTTC,CSARDIRGRMETQYF
TRBJ1-1,TRBV6-5,TRBD1,many,TGTGCCAGCAGTTACCCCAGGGACAGGGGGGGCACTGAAGCTTTCTTT,CASSYPRDRGGTEAFF
TRBJ2-1,TRBV13,TRBD2,NA,TGTGCCAGCAGCCCAGGGGGGACTAGCGGGGTATACAATGAGCAGTTCTTC,CASSPGGTSGVYNEQFF
TRBJ1-2,TRBV19,NA,many,TGTGCCAGTAGTGCCGGACGGAACTATGGCTACACCTTC,CASSAGRNYGYTF
TRBJ2-2,TRBV19,NA,NA,TGTGCCAGTAGTACAAATGAGGGAAACACCGAGGAGCTGTTTTTT,CASSTNEGNTEELFF
TRBJ1-1,TRBV27,NA,NA,TGTGCCAGCAGTTGGCGGGTAGGGGTCAGCACTGAAGCTTTCTTT,CASSWRVGVSTEAFF
TRBJ2-1,TRBV6-5,TRBD1,many,TGTGCCAGCAGTTACTCGAGGACAGGGCACAATGAGCAGTTCTTC,CASSYSRTGHNEQFF
TRBJ1-4,TRBV12-3/TRBV12-4,NA,few,TGTGCCAGCAGTTCAGAGGACACTCTAAATGAAAAACTGTTTTTT,CASSSEDTLNEKLFF
TRBJ1-1,TRBV6-2/TRBV6-3,NA,NA,TGTGCCAGCAGTTACTATGGGGCAGGGGCCACTGAAGCTTTCTTT,CASSYYGAGATEAFF
TRBJ1-5,TRBV2,NA,few,TGTGCCAGCACAAATATACCCTATCAGCCCCAGCATTTT,CASTNIPYQPQHF
TRBJ1-6,TRBV6-5,TRBD1,few,TGTGCCAGCAGTTACTCGTCAGGGGGTAATTCACCCCTCCACTTT,CASSYSSGGNSPLHF
TRBJ1-4,TRBV7-2,NA,many,TGTGCCAGCAGCTTGTCAGGGCCCGGTCCAACTAATGAAAAACTGTTTTTT,CASSLSGPGPTNEKLFF
TRBJ2-2,TRBV12-3/TRBV12-4,TRBD1,many,TGTGCCAGCAGTTTCTGGACAGGGGTGAACACCGGGGAGCTGTTTTTT,CASSFWTGVNTGELFF
TRBJ2-1,TRBV4-1,TRBD2,few,TGCGCCAGCAGCCAAGATTCCGGCGGGGGACCCTACAATGAGCAGTTCTTC,CASSQDSGGGPYNEQFF
TRBJ2-5,TRBV6-5,NA,NA,TGTGCCAGCAGTTACCGGACTTCAGGATGGGAGACCCAGTACTTC,CASSYRTSGWETQYF
TRBJ1-6,TRBV12-3/TRBV12-4,TRBD1,NA,TGTGCCAGCAGCCCGGGGACAGTCTCCTATAATTCACCCCTCCGCTTT,CASSPGTVSYNSPLRF
TRBJ2-1,TRBV4-3,TRBD1,NA,TGCGCCAGCAGCCCAAAGACAGGGGGCGTCTACAATGAGCAGTTCTTC,CASSPKTGGVYNEQFF
TRBJ2-3,TRBV4-1,TRBD2,few,TGCGCCAGCAGCCAGGTCGGACTAGCATGGACCACAGATACGCAGTATTTT,CASSQVGLAWTTDTQYF